This T cell receptor beta chain was identified during a study of lymphopenia after photon versus proton radiotherapy (dated by TCRdb to the late 2010s). General notes on the study: The immunological effects of photon versus proton radiation therapy were compared in patients with gastrointestinal tumors who developed high-grade lymphopenia. The goal of the study was to describe how the two radiation modalities differ in their effects on the immune system. The cohort included more than 15 patients with gastrointestinal tumors who developed lymphopenia after receiving either photon or proton therapy. Paper-wide results and their limitations: Among patients across the cohort who died, overall survival time showed an inverse correlation with a larger post-nadir drop in TCR diversity. During treatment, patients who received photon therapy lost naive T cells and TCR diversity and gained effector/memory populations, whereas patients who received proton therapy remained relatively stable. The survival association was assessed only in patients who died, and better survival with proton therapy was presented by the authors as a possibility rather than a demonstrated result. After the lymphocyte count nadir, oligoclonal expansion, especially of CD8+ Temra cells, was observed in photon-treated repertoires, and the drop in diversity was driven by this expansion.

The library was made by the immunoSEQ multiplex PCR assay. T cell repertoires were profiled with deep sequencing of rearranged TCR beta loci together with multiparametric flow cytometry. TCRdb mirrors the immuneACCESS table, restricted to in-frame sequences. Some clones are absent from its copies; in checked studies, under half trace to an unresolved V gene, and the reason for the others is unknown. In all, the sample holds 70,000 to 95,000 clones, and 83% of those were seen once. Of the sample, approximately 1.4% falls within the top ten clones. As concerns this clone: No antigen is known for it. No base-level quality is on record; no much larger clone is a single base apart.

CDR3 length: 16 amino acids, cysteine to phenylalanine. Only the CDR3 DNA stays, 48 bases, in frame from base 1. CDR1 and CDR2, per the germline V gene (reference sequence), are GTSNPN and SVGIG. V drops 2 bases and J drops 3 bases, leaving 14 bases in between. The sequence was obtained from a man aged 60 to 75 with pancreatic cancer. The material sequenced was peripheral blood, taken from a patient treated with proton-based radiotherapy. Rearrangement joined TRBV30 to TRBJ1-6, with an unclear D gene assignment. The sequence in DNA is TGTGCCTGGAGTTTAGCCGGGGAACTCTATAATTCACCCCTCCACTTT. This gives the protein CAWSLAGELYNSPLHF.